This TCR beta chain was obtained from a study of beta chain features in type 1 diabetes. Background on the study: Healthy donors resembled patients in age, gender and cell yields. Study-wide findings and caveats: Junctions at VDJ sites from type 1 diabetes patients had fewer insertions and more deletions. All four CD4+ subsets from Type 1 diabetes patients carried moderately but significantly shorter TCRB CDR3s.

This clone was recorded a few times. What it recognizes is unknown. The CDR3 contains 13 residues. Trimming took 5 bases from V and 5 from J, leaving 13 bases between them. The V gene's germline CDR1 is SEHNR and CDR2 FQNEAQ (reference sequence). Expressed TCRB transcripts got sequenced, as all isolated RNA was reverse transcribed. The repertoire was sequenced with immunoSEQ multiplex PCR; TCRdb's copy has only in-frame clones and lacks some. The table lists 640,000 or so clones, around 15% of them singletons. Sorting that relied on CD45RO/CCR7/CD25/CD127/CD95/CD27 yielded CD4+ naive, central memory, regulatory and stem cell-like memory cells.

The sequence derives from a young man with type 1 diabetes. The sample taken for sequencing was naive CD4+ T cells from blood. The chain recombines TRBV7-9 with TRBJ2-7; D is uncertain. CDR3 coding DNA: TGTGCCAGCAGCGTCGGATTCACCCACGAGCAGTACTTC. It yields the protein CASSVGFTHEQYF.